The next 23 T cell receptor beta chains were all read from a single sample in a study of T cell responses to AZD1222 COVID-19 vaccine. Measured with immunoSEQ multiplex PCR; TCRdb has only the in-frame clones, and not every one. The sample lists around 150,000 clones, around 90% occurring once. The sequencing used peripheral blood, collected 28 days after the second AZD1222 dose. These receptors all stem from an adult who received the AZD1222 COVID-19 vaccine.

V gene TRBV27 combines with J gene TRBJ2-3; D not resolved. CDR1 is MNHEY and CDR2 is SMNVEV in the germline V gene (reference sequence). V lost 5 bases to trimming and J lost 1 base, with 13 bases between them. This CDR3 comprises 15 residues. CDR3 sequence (DNA): TGTGCCAGCAGTCCAGTGGGGTGGGGCACAGATACGCAGTATTTT. This sequence encodes CASSPVGWGTDTQYF.

This clone appeared once. The chain recombines TRBV18 with TRBJ2-3; D gene uncertain. Trimming stripped 0 bases from V and 4 bases from J, with 5 bases between. Germline V gene data show CDR1 as KGHSH and CDR2 as LQKENI. The CDR3 runs 13 residues. The CDR3 is CASSPPLPDTQYF. CDR3 coding DNA: TGTGCCAGCTCACCACCGTTGCCAGATACGCAGTATTTT. Full variable domain (rest looked up from reference TRBV18 and TRBJ2-3): NAGVMQNPRHLVRRRGQEARLRCSPMKGHSHVYWYRQLPEEGLKFMVYLQKENIIDESGMPKERFSAEFPKEGPSILRIQQVVRGDSAAYFCASSPPLPDTQYFGPGTRLTVL.

The chain combines TRBV29-1 with TRBJ1-2, with 8 bases aligning to TRBD1. Germline lookup yields CDR1 SQVTM and CDR2 ANQGSEA. The junction had 4 bases not matched to a gene; V was cut back by 6 bases and J by 10 bases. This CDR3 region has 10 residues. The CDR3 reads CSVGQGDYTF. DNA of the CDR3: TGCAGCGTAGGACAGGGAGACTACACCTTC.

The V call is TRBV7-2, the J call TRBJ1-3; D is possibly TRBD1 (6 bases). CDR1 is SGHTA, CDR2 FQGNSA, per germline. This CDR3 is 15 amino acids long. V lost 1 base and J 2 bases, leaving 9 bases between the germline ends. CDR3 bases: TGTGCCAGCAGCTTAGGGGCAGGGGCTGGAAACACCATATATTTT. It encodes CASSLGAGAGNTIYF.

This chain joins TRBV23-1 and TRBJ1-2; D gene ambiguous. Being an ORF, TRBV23-1 has a function that is uncertain. The CDR3 is 16 amino acids. V lost 6 bases and J 8 bases, leaving 25 bases between the germline ends. CDR3 DNA: TGCGCCAGCAGATGGGTCGCGCCGCAGCCCCGAGGAGGCTACACCTTC. Protein: CASRWVAPQPRGGYTF.

The CDR3 sequence is CSVADRANTEAFF. Here the CDR3 DNA reads TGCAGCGTTGCGGACAGGGCAAACACTGAAGCTTTCTTT. This chain connects TRBV29-1 to TRBJ1-1, with 8 nucleotides matching TRBD1. The V and J ends lost 4 bases and 2 bases, in that order; junction bases with no gene match: 3. This CDR3 contains 13 residues. Germline V lookup: CDR1 SQVTM, CDR2 ANQGSEA.

The rearrangement uses TRBV6-6 and TRBJ1-1, with D unclear. V lost 7 bases, J lost 6 bases, and 15 bases lay in between. Per the germline V gene, CDR1 is MNHNY and CDR2 is SVGAGI (reference sequence). This CDR3 contains 13 residues. The DNA for the CDR3 is TGTGCCAGCAACAGCCGCCCAGGAGCTGAAGCTTTCTTT. Translating it yields CASNSRPGAEAFF.

This rearrangement joins TRBV12-3 or TRBV12-4 to TRBJ1-2; unclear D gene. V lost 1 base, J lost 7 bases, and 7 bases lay in between. The CDR3 consists of 12 residues. The CDR3 sequence is CASSLGGFGYTF. DNA for the CDR3: TGTGCCAGCAGTTTAGGGGGTTTTGGCTACACCTTC.

The genes are TRBV5-1 and TRBJ2-5; D call uncertain. From germline, CDR1 is SGHRS and CDR2 YFSETQ. The CDR3 length is 14 residues. V was clipped by 0 bases and J by 5 bases, with 11 bases between them. The CDR3 DNA is TGCGCCAGCAGCTTGGATGGGAATCGGGAGACCCAGTACTTC. Its protein product is CASSLDGNRETQYF.

This clone was found once. The rearrangement joins TRBV21-1 to TRBJ1-1; the D call in the table, TRBD1, was not verified against the DNA. TRBV21-1 is shown as a pseudogene. The CDR3 totals 16 residues. For the CDR3, the DNA is TGTGCCAGCAGCAAAGCGAGGACAGGGAGGGAGGCTGAAGCTTTCTTT. Translating it yields CASSKARTGREAEAFF.

V usage is TRBV3-1 (or the pseudogene TRBV3-2) and J usage is TRBJ1-1; D possibly corresponds to TRBD1 (6 bases). The CDR3 extends over 14 amino acids. Germline V lookup: CDR1 LGHDT, CDR2 YNNKEL (reference sequence). V lost 3 bases to trimming and J lost 6 bases, with 14 bases between them. In nucleotides, the CDR3 is TGTGCCAGCAGCCAGGGGGGCGGTACCGCTGAAGCTTTCTTT. Its translation: CASSQGGGTAEAFF.

This chain links TRBV19 with TRBJ2-3; D gene ambiguous. The CDR3 has 14 residues. CDR1 and CDR2 (germline): LNHDA, SQIVND (reference sequence). V lost 0 bases, J lost 6 bases, and 10 bases lay in between. The CDR3 reads CASSIERRRDTQYF. The DNA of the CDR3 is TGTGCCAGTAGTATAGAACGGCGAAGGGATACGCAGTATTTT.

This sequence joins TRBV4-1 and TRBJ2-7; TRBD1 matches at 8 bases. The germline CDR1 and CDR2 sequences are MGHRA and YSYEKL. J gave up 0 bases and V 0 bases, and 4 bases lay outside the gene matches. The CDR3 runs 16 residues. The CDR3 sequence is CASSQDIGQGSYEQYF. The CDR3 nucleotides read TGCGCCAGCAGCCAAGATATCGGACAGGGCTCCTACGAGCAGTACTTC.

The gene calls are TRBV5-1 and TRBJ2-2, with D tentatively TRBD1 (5 bases). The CDR3 spans 14 residues. The V gene's germline CDR1 is SGHRS and CDR2 YFSETQ. With 5 bases removed from V and 4 bases from J, the gap between germline ends came to 12 bases. CDR3 sequence (DNA): TGCGCCAGCAGGATGGGGCTGGGCACCGGGGAGCTGTTTTTT. The encoded protein is CASRMGLGTGELFF.

V and J are TRBV18 and TRBJ2-2, with 7 bases lining up with TRBD2. Germline lookup yields CDR1 KGHSH and CDR2 LQKENI. Trimming removed 1 base from V and 7 bases from J; junction bases left unmatched: 9. This CDR3 comprises 16 residues. The CDR3 nucleotides read TGTGCCAGCTCACCACGGCTAGCGGCAGAGGGCGGGGAGCTGTTTTTT. It codes for CASSPRLAAEGGELFF.

The genes are TRBV5-1 and TRBJ1-1; D perhaps matches TRBD1 (6 bases). The CDR3 extends over 12 amino acids. Germline CDR1 reads SGHRS; CDR2 reads YFSETQ. DNA of the CDR3: TGCTCGGGGGGTAGAGACAGGCTAAAAGCTTTCTTT. Translated: CSGGRDRLKAFF.

The chain's CDR3 is CATSEAGSGGKETQYF. The CDR3 DNA reads TGTGCCACCAGTGAGGCCGGGAGCGGCGGAAAAGAGACCCAGTACTTC. The V call is TRBV24-1, the J call TRBJ2-5; D may be TRBD2 (6 bases). The CDR3 consists of 16 residues. Germline loops: CDR1 KGHDR, CDR2 SFDVKD. V shed 4 bases and J shed 3 bases, with 17 bases lying between them.

The rearrangement uses TRBV9 and TRBJ1-1, with D perhaps matching TRBD1 (6 bases). Trimming pared 4 bases from V and 8 bases from J, leaving 18 bases between. This CDR3 has 14 residues. Germline V lookup: CDR1 SGDLS, CDR2 YYNGEE. CDR3 nucleotides: TGTGCCAGCAGCCCATATGACAGGACCGACGAAGCTTTCTTT. The encoded protein is CASSPYDRTDEAFF.

J is TRBJ2-7 and V is TRBV14, with TRBD2 matching over 16 bases. Germline assignment: CDR1 SGHDN and CDR2 FVKESK. With 6 bases clipped from V and 1 base from J, the junction kept 9 bases outside the gene matches. This CDR3 spans 18 amino acids. The CDR3, as DNA: TGTGCCAGCAGTGGGACTCCGGGACTAGCGGGGGGGTCCTACGAGCAGTACTTC. The encoded protein is CASSGTPGLAGGSYEQYF.

The CDR3: CATSSETSSYNEQFF. CDR3 DNA: TGTGCCACCAGCAGTGAAACTTCTTCCTACAATGAGCAGTTCTTC. The rearrangement links TRBV15 to TRBJ2-1; D not resolved. This CDR3 is built from 15 residues. V dropped 3 bases and J dropped 1 base, with 10 bases sitting between them. Per germline, CDR1 LNHNV and CDR2 YYDKDF (reference sequence).

The rearrangement joins TRBV5-6 to TRBJ1-5; no reliable D call. CDR3 length: 14 amino acids. V lost 0 bases to trimming and J lost 0 bases, with 4 bases between them. Germline V lookup: CDR1 SGHDT, CDR2 YYEEEE. The CDR3 region is CASSLGHSNQPQHF. DNA for the CDR3: TGTGCCAGCAGCTTGGGGCATAGCAATCAGCCCCAGCATTTT.

This sequence joins TRBV30 and TRBJ1-6; 9 bases are a match to TRBD1. V lost 0 bases and J lost 9; bases outside the gene matches: 9. The CDR3 contains 16 residues. Per the germline V gene, CDR1 is GTSNPN and CDR2 is SVGIG (reference sequence). CDR3 DNA sequence: TGTGCCTGGAGTGTACGTTGGGACAGGGATGGTTCACCCCTCCACTTT. It encodes CAWSVRWDRDGSPLHF.

This clone occurred a few times. The J gene is TRBJ1-2, the V gene TRBV12-3 or TRBV12-4; 7 bases align to TRBD1. The CDR3 consists of 13 residues. J lost 8 bases, V lost 6 bases, and 9 bases had no gene match. Here the CDR3 DNA reads TGTGCCAGCAGCCGGGGACAGCGAGGCGGCTACACCTTC. Translated, it gives CASSRGQRGGYTF.